Listed below are T cell receptor beta chains from one sample, sequenced in a study of human T cells and chemical hapten exposure. TCRdb reprocessed the RACE reads with MiXCR, giving one entry per CDR3 protein. The table lists around 330,000 distinct CDR3 sequences, around 5.5% of them singletons. Here the sequenced sample was whole blood, taken in connection with sensitization to the hapten diphenylcyclopropenone (DPC). The receptor source for this set is a woman between 18 and 29 years old with alopecia areata. Some clones in this sample may be carry-over from other donors' samples. Both conserved end residues are part of each CDR3. Each record gives: V gene, clone size, J gene, D gene, CDR3 DNA, CDR3 protein. D genes are given only for firm matches. Size values are once, few and many counts, or a class for expanded clones, and some rows have none.

v_gene: TRBV10-3; abundance: few; j_gene: TRBJ1-1; d_gene: NA; CDR3nt: TGTGCCAGCGGACGGAGTTTGGGCACTGAAGCTTTCTTT; CDR3aa: CASGRSLGTEAFF
v_gene: TRBV10-3; abundance: many; j_gene: TRBJ1-2; d_gene: NA; CDR3nt: TGTGCCATCAGGGCGTCAGTACGGGATGGCTACACCTTC; CDR3aa: CAIRASVRDGYTF
v_gene: TRBV5-4; abundance: few; j_gene: TRBJ1-2; d_gene: NA; CDR3nt: TGTGCCAGCAGCTTGGCTGGCAGGGACCTTTACACCTTC; CDR3aa: CASSLAGRDLYTF
v_gene: TRBV25-1; abundance: many; j_gene: TRBJ2-2; d_gene: NA; CDR3nt: TGTGCCAGCAGCGATCCCGCTGGGACACCCGGGGAGCTGTTTTTT; CDR3aa: CASSDPAGTPGELFF
v_gene: TRBV6-6; abundance: few; j_gene: TRBJ1-6; d_gene: TRBD1; CDR3nt: TGTGCCAGCAGTCCCGGAGGGGGCCAGGATTCACCCCTCCACTTT; CDR3aa: CASSPGGGQDSPLHF
v_gene: TRBV14; abundance: few; j_gene: TRBJ1-6; d_gene: NA; CDR3nt: TGTGCCAGCAGCCTAGGACTCGCCTCATCATATTCACCCCTCCACTTT; CDR3aa: CASSLGLASSYSPLHF
v_gene: TRBV6-1; abundance: few; j_gene: TRBJ1-5; d_gene: NA; CDR3nt: TGTGCCAGCAGTGTACAGGGTGGAGGCAATCAGCCCCAGCATTTT; CDR3aa: CASSVQGGGNQPQHF
v_gene: TRBV6-1; abundance: many; j_gene: TRBJ2-4; d_gene: NA; CDR3nt: TGTGCCAGCAGTAGTGGGTCCAAAAACATTCAGTACTTC; CDR3aa: CASSSGSKNIQYF
v_gene: TRBV6-5; abundance: few; j_gene: TRBJ1-5; d_gene: TRBD1; CDR3nt: TGTGCCAGCAGTTCCTTACCAGGGGGCTATAGCAATCAGCCCCAGCATTTT; CDR3aa: CASSSLPGGYSNQPQHF
v_gene: TRBV28; abundance: many; j_gene: TRBJ2-1; d_gene: NA; CDR3nt: TGTGCCAGCAGTTTATCCGGGGGGCGGTTCGTTCATGAGCAGTTCTTC; CDR3aa: CASSLSGGRFVHEQFF
v_gene: TRBV5-1; abundance: many; j_gene: TRBJ2-5; d_gene: TRBD2; CDR3nt: TGCGCCAGCAGCAAGGGACTAGCGGGTCCGGCGGAACAAGAGACCCAGTACTTC; CDR3aa: CASSKGLAGPAEQETQYF
v_gene: TRBV11-2; abundance: many; j_gene: TRBJ1-3; d_gene: NA; CDR3nt: TGTGCCAGCAGCTTAGCAGTGTTCTCTGGAAACACCATATATTTT; CDR3aa: CASSLAVFSGNTIYF
v_gene: TRBV7-9; abundance: few; j_gene: TRBJ1-2; d_gene: NA; CDR3nt: TGTGCCAGCAGCTTATATATTGACAGCTATGGCTACACCTTC; CDR3aa: CASSLYIDSYGYTF
v_gene: TRBV7-9; abundance: NA; j_gene: TRBJ2-3; d_gene: TRBD2; CDR3nt: TGTGCCAGCCGTTCTAGCGGGGGCCCTTTAGATACGCAGTATTTT; CDR3aa: CASRSSGGPLDTQYF
v_gene: TRBV20-1; abundance: many; j_gene: TRBJ1-3; d_gene: NA; CDR3nt: TGCAGTGCTCCGACAGGCCCCTCTGGAAACACCATATATTTT; CDR3aa: CSAPTGPSGNTIYF
v_gene: TRBV28; abundance: many; j_gene: TRBJ1-5; d_gene: NA; CDR3nt: TGTGCCAGCTCGGTCGGGGGTACTCATCAGCCCCAGCATTTT; CDR3aa: CASSVGGTHQPQHF
v_gene: TRBV7-3; abundance: few; j_gene: TRBJ2-1; d_gene: NA; CDR3nt: TGTGCCAGCAGCTCAAGGGGCCAGGCGGACAATGAGCAGTTCTTC; CDR3aa: CASSSRGQADNEQFF
v_gene: TRBV5-1; abundance: NA; j_gene: TRBJ1-1; d_gene: NA; CDR3nt: TGCGCCAGCAGACCCGACAACTCGAACACTGAAGCTTTCTTT; CDR3aa: CASRPDNSNTEAFF
v_gene: TRBV25-1; abundance: few; j_gene: TRBJ1-2; d_gene: NA; CDR3nt: TGTGCCAGCAGTGAATTAGGTTTAGACAGCAACTATGGCTACACCTTC; CDR3aa: CASSELGLDSNYGYTF
v_gene: TRBV10-3; abundance: NA; j_gene: TRBJ1-5; d_gene: NA; CDR3nt: TGTGCCATCAGTTCAGACCCCCGGGGAAATCAGCCCCAGCATTTT; CDR3aa: CAISSDPRGNQPQHF
v_gene: TRBV7-9; abundance: few; j_gene: TRBJ2-7; d_gene: NA; CDR3nt: TGTGCCAGCAGCCTAACGGACCGCTCCTACGAGCAGTACTTC; CDR3aa: CASSLTDRSYEQYF
v_gene: TRBV20-1; abundance: many; j_gene: TRBJ2-5; d_gene: TRBD2; CDR3nt: TGCAGTGCTTACCCCGAGATAGCGGGACTTCAAGAGACCCAGTACTTC; CDR3aa: CSAYPEIAGLQETQYF
v_gene: TRBV12-3/TRBV12-4; abundance: few; j_gene: TRBJ1-1; d_gene: NA; CDR3nt: TGTGCCACCAGCCCCGGGAGATACACTGAAGCTTTCTTT; CDR3aa: CATSPGRYTEAFF
v_gene: TRBV6-6; abundance: many; j_gene: TRBJ2-3; d_gene: TRBD1; CDR3nt: TGTGCCAGCAGTTTCCAGGGGGCGGCCCCGGATACGCAGTATTTT; CDR3aa: CASSFQGAAPDTQYF
v_gene: TRBV7-8; abundance: few; j_gene: TRBJ1-4; d_gene: NA; CDR3nt: TGTGCCAGCAGCTTACCCCACGGAACTTATAATGAAAAACTGTTTTTT; CDR3aa: CASSLPHGTYNEKLFF
v_gene: TRBV27; abundance: many; j_gene: TRBJ2-1; d_gene: NA; CDR3nt: TGTGCCAGCAGTTCCTGGCCCAGCTCAAATGAGCAGTTCTTC; CDR3aa: CASSSWPSSNEQFF
v_gene: TRBV4-3; abundance: NA; j_gene: TRBJ1-1; d_gene: NA; CDR3nt: TGCGCCAGCAGCCAAGACTTTTATGGTCGGGACACTGAAGCTTTCTTT; CDR3aa: CASSQDFYGRDTEAFF
v_gene: TRBV20-1; abundance: many; j_gene: TRBJ2-7; d_gene: TRBD2; CDR3nt: TGCAGTGCTACACCTCCTAGCGGGGGGCCGGATGAGCAGTACTTC; CDR3aa: CSATPPSGGPDEQYF
v_gene: TRBV5-1; abundance: many; j_gene: TRBJ2-5; d_gene: NA; CDR3nt: TGCGCCAGCAGCTTGGGTTGGAGGGAAGAGACCCAGTACTTC; CDR3aa: CASSLGWREETQYF
v_gene: TRBV15; abundance: many; j_gene: TRBJ2-1; d_gene: NA; CDR3nt: TGTGCCACCAGCAGAGAGGCCGGGACCCACAATGAGCAGTTCTTC; CDR3aa: CATSREAGTHNEQFF
v_gene: TRBV12-3/TRBV12-4; abundance: many; j_gene: TRBJ2-1; d_gene: NA; CDR3nt: TGTGCCAGCAGTTTAACAGGCACGCATGAAGGCGAAGAGCAGTTCTTC; CDR3aa: CASSLTGTHEGEEQFF
v_gene: TRBV3-1; abundance: many; j_gene: TRBJ2-3; d_gene: TRBD2; CDR3nt: TGTGCCAGCAGCCTTACTAGCGGGGTAGGAAATACGCAGTATTTT; CDR3aa: CASSLTSGVGNTQYF
v_gene: TRBV4-3; abundance: many; j_gene: TRBJ1-2; d_gene: NA; CDR3nt: TGCGCCAGCAGCCAAGATCAAACAGTCTATGGCTACACCTTC; CDR3aa: CASSQDQTVYGYTF
v_gene: TRBV18; abundance: few; j_gene: TRBJ2-7; d_gene: NA; CDR3nt: TGTGCCAGCTCACCACAGGGGACCTACGAGCAGTACTTC; CDR3aa: CASSPQGTYEQYF
v_gene: TRBV4-3; abundance: few; j_gene: TRBJ2-7; d_gene: NA; CDR3nt: TGCGCCAGCAGCCAAGATCAGGGTGAAGGGGACGAGCAGTACTTC; CDR3aa: CASSQDQGEGDEQYF
v_gene: TRBV6-2/TRBV6-3; abundance: many; j_gene: TRBJ2-1; d_gene: TRBD2; CDR3nt: TGTGCCAGCAGTCGGACTAGCGGGGGGGCGGATGAGCAGTTCTTC; CDR3aa: CASSRTSGGADEQFF
v_gene: TRBV5-4; abundance: few; j_gene: TRBJ2-2; d_gene: TRBD1; CDR3nt: TGTGCCAGCAGCCTTCCCGGGACAGGGGGCCCGACCGGGGAGCTGTTTTTT; CDR3aa: CASSLPGTGGPTGELFF
v_gene: TRBV7-2; abundance: many; j_gene: TRBJ1-6; d_gene: NA; CDR3nt: TGTGCCAGCAGCGGGGGGAAGGCAGGAGGGTCACCCCTCCACTTT; CDR3aa: CASSGGKAGGSPLHF
v_gene: TRBV18; abundance: NA; j_gene: TRBJ2-7; d_gene: TRBD1; CDR3nt: TGTGCCAGCTCACAGACAGGGTCGGAGGAGCAGTACTTC; CDR3aa: CASSQTGSEEQYF
v_gene: TRBV7-2; abundance: few; j_gene: TRBJ2-1; d_gene: NA; CDR3nt: TGTGCCAGCAGCCCGAGGCCCGAAGGGGAGCAGTTCTTC; CDR3aa: CASSPRPEGEQFF
v_gene: TRBV28; abundance: many; j_gene: TRBJ1-2; d_gene: NA; CDR3nt: TGTGCCAGCAGCTTAGGGACGGACTATGGCTACACCTTC; CDR3aa: CASSLGTDYGYTF
v_gene: TRBV5-1; abundance: many; j_gene: TRBJ1-2; d_gene: TRBD1; CDR3nt: TGCGCCAGCAGCCTTTTCCAATCCGGACAGGGTGGGCCTGGCTACACCTTC; CDR3aa: CASSLFQSGQGGPGYTF
v_gene: TRBV4-3; abundance: NA; j_gene: TRBJ2-5; d_gene: NA; CDR3nt: TGCGCCAGCAGCCAAGGGGGTCGCGGGACGGAGGAGACCCAGTACTTC; CDR3aa: CASSQGGRGTEETQYF
v_gene: TRBV3-1; abundance: few; j_gene: TRBJ1-6; d_gene: NA; CDR3nt: TGTGCCAGCAGCCAAGAAGATAATTCACCCCTCCACTTT; CDR3aa: CASSQEDNSPLHF
v_gene: TRBV3-1; abundance: many; j_gene: TRBJ1-1; d_gene: NA; CDR3nt: TGTGCCAGCAGCCATAATGGCGGAACCGAAGCTTTCTTT; CDR3aa: CASSHNGGTEAFF
v_gene: TRBV6-2/TRBV6-3; abundance: many; j_gene: TRBJ1-5; d_gene: NA; CDR3nt: TGTGCCAGCAGACCTAGGCTGGTCGCAGCTAGCAATCAGCCCCAGCATTTT; CDR3aa: CASRPRLVAASNQPQHF
v_gene: TRBV6-2/TRBV6-3; abundance: NA; j_gene: TRBJ1-2; d_gene: NA; CDR3nt: TGTGCCAGCAGTTGGTCCCTCGGTGGCTACACCTTC; CDR3aa: CASSWSLGGYTF
v_gene: TRBV6-2/TRBV6-3; abundance: NA; j_gene: TRBJ1-2; d_gene: NA; CDR3nt: TGTGCCAGCAGCCAAGAACGGGGGATTCTTTTCTATGGCTACACCTTC; CDR3aa: CASSQERGILFYGYTF
v_gene: TRBV24-1; abundance: few; j_gene: TRBJ2-2; d_gene: TRBD2; CDR3nt: TGTGCCACCAGTGATCCCGGGACTAGCGGGTCCGGGGAGCTGTTTTTT; CDR3aa: CATSDPGTSGSGELFF
v_gene: TRBV6-4; abundance: NA; j_gene: TRBJ2-3; d_gene: TRBD1; CDR3nt: TGTGCCAGCAGGGACGACAGGGGCACAGATACGCAGTATTTT; CDR3aa: CASRDDRGTDTQYF